A selection of T cell receptor beta chains follows, all from one sample in a study of blood T cells in healthy people across ages. TCRdb reanalysed the 5' RACE reads using MiXCR and keeps one entry per CDR3 protein. The sample carries roughly 1,500,000 distinct CDR3 sequences, 30% to 35% recorded once. The specimen was blood. The receptor set was obtained from a woman under 40 in good health. The CDR3 runs from the conserved cysteine through the conserved F or W. Each record gives: J gene, clone size, D gene, V gene, CDR3 DNA, CDR3 protein. A D gene is named only where the DNA matches it firmly. Size values are once, few and many counts, or a class for expanded clones, and some rows have none.

J: TRBJ1-2; size: many; D: -; V: TRBV12-3/TRBV12-4; DNA: TGTGCCAGCAGTTTAAGGCAGGGGTATGGCTACACCTTC; CDR3: CASSLRQGYGYTF
J: TRBJ1-1; size: -; D: -; V: TRBV20-1; DNA: TGCAGTGGGAGGTCGTCAGGAAACACTGAAGCTTTCTTT; CDR3: CSGRSSGNTEAFF
J: TRBJ2-7; size: few; D: TRBD1; V: TRBV20-1; DNA: TGCAGTGCTAGCAAATACCGGACAGGGTCCTACGAGCAGTACTTC; CDR3: CSASKYRTGSYEQYF
J: TRBJ2-3; size: -; D: TRBD2; V: TRBV7-2; DNA: TGTGCCAGCAGCCCGAATAGCGGGGGGGCTGCAGATACGCAGTATTTT; CDR3: CASSPNSGGAADTQYF
J: TRBJ2-7; size: -; D: -; V: TRBV6-1; DNA: TGTGCCAGCAGTCCACACCCAGCCAGCCCACTCATGTACTACGAGCAGTACTTC; CDR3: CASSPHPASPLMYYEQYF
J: TRBJ1-6; size: once; D: TRBD1; V: TRBV3-1; DNA: TGTGCCAGCAGCACCAGGGGGAATTCACCCCTCCACTTT; CDR3: CASSTRGNSPLHF
J: TRBJ2-7; size: -; D: TRBD2; V: TRBV2; DNA: TGTGCCAGCAGTCCAACCCTAGCGGGAGCAACCTACGAGCAGTACTTC; CDR3: CASSPTLAGATYEQYF
J: TRBJ2-7; size: -; D: TRBD2; V: TRBV2; DNA: TGTGCCAGCACCGGGACTAGCGGGTGCTCCTACGAGCAGTACTTC; CDR3: CASTGTSGCSYEQYF
J: TRBJ2-7; size: once; D: -; V: TRBV5-1; DNA: TGCGCCGGCAGTGAGGGCGACTCCTACGAGCAGTACTTC; CDR3: CAGSEGDSYEQYF
J: TRBJ1-2; size: few; D: -; V: TRBV4-2; DNA: TGTGCCAGCAGCCAAGGGGGAGCAGAAAACTATGGCTACACCTTC; CDR3: CASSQGGAENYGYTF
J: TRBJ2-3; size: few; D: -; V: TRBV6-5; DNA: TGTGCCAGCAGTTACACACCCCTAAGCACAGATACGCAGTATTTT; CDR3: CASSYTPLSTDTQYF
J: TRBJ2-5; size: -; D: -; V: TRBV24-1; DNA: TGTGCCACCAGTGAGGGTGTCGGACTATCTAACCAAGAGACCCAGTACTTC; CDR3: CATSEGVGLSNQETQYF
J: TRBJ2-3; size: many; D: TRBD2; V: TRBV12-3/TRBV12-4; DNA: TGTGCCAGCAGTTTAGGGGTAGCGGGAGATACGCAGTATTTT; CDR3: CASSLGVAGDTQYF
J: TRBJ2-5; size: -; D: -; V: TRBV7-2; DNA: TGTGCCAGCAGCCCCTGGACGTACCTCCTGGAGACCCAGTACTTC; CDR3: CASSPWTYLLETQYF
J: TRBJ2-5; size: few; D: -; V: TRBV29-1; DNA: -; CDR3: CSVFGEGTRYF
J: TRBJ2-3; size: few; D: -; V: TRBV14; DNA: TGTGCCAGCAGACTAGTGGGAGCAGATACGCAGTATTTT; CDR3: CASRLVGADTQYF
J: TRBJ2-3; size: few; D: -; V: TRBV9; DNA: TGTGCCAGCAGCGGGGGCCGCGGGGCTAGCACAGATACGCAGTATTTT; CDR3: CASSGGRGASTDTQYF
J: TRBJ2-1; size: -; D: TRBD2; V: TRBV4-2; DNA: TGTGCCAGCAGCCCCGGACTAGCGAGAGTCCTCAATGAGCAGTTCTTC; CDR3: CASSPGLARVLNEQFF
J: TRBJ2-5; size: -; D: -; V: TRBV5-4; DNA: TGTGCCAGCAGCACCGGTCAGGGGCCGACAGAGACCCAGTACTTC; CDR3: CASSTGQGPTETQYF
J: TRBJ1-5; size: few; D: -; V: TRBV3-1; DNA: TGTGCCAGCAGCCCCCCTGGGGACCAGCCCCAGCATTTT; CDR3: CASSPPGDQPQHF
J: TRBJ1-6; size: -; D: -; V: TRBV6-2/TRBV6-3; DNA: TGTGCCAGCAGTAATTGGGACTTCCATCCACCCCTCCACTTT; CDR3: CASSNWDFHPPLHF
J: TRBJ2-1; size: few; D: TRBD2; V: TRBV7-3; DNA: TGTGCCAGCAGCCGTACTAGCGGGAGTCGGAATGAGCAGTTCTTC; CDR3: CASSRTSGSRNEQFF
J: TRBJ1-1; size: -; D: -; V: TRBV5-6; DNA: TGTGCCAGTAGCCCCGTCCAAGCTTTCTTT; CDR3: CASSPVQAFF
J: TRBJ2-6; size: -; D: -; V: TRBV30; DNA: TGTGCCTGGGCGAGATCAGGAATCTCTGGGGCCAACGTCCTGACTTTC; CDR3: CAWARSGISGANVLTF
J: TRBJ1-2; size: once; D: TRBD1; V: TRBV5-6; DNA: TGTGCCAGCAGCCCACAGGGGGCGCGGAATGGCTACACCTTC; CDR3: CASSPQGARNGYTF
J: TRBJ2-7; size: -; D: -; V: TRBV3-1; DNA: TGTGCCACCATAGTTCATCCCCCTTTCTACTCCTACGAGCAGTACTTC; CDR3: CATIVHPPFYSYEQYF
J: TRBJ2-7; size: few; D: TRBD2; V: TRBV4-1; DNA: TGCGCCAGCAGCCAAGGAGTAGCAGCGGGAGCGTACGAGCAGTACTTC; CDR3: CASSQGVAAGAYEQYF
J: TRBJ1-1; size: many; D: -; V: TRBV29-1; DNA: TGCAGCGTTGAAGAGGGAGCTTTCTTT; CDR3: CSVEEGAFF